This T cell receptor (beta chain) was sequenced in a study of cytomegalovirus exposure and HLA in healthy donors. The V gene end was trimmed by 4 bases and the J gene end by 4 bases; junction bases not matched to a gene: 5. Germline loops: CDR1 SGHRS, CDR2 YFSETQ. CDR3 length: 16 amino acids. This clone was observed a few times. Amplification used 60 Vbeta primers and 13 Jbeta primers. In the authors' workflow: Roughly 12 million of tens of millions of unique TCR beta chains were shared, per a later count. Assay used: immunoSEQ multiplex PCR; TCRdb lists only in-frame clones, some missing. The V and J calls and clone size are taken from that table; D and trimming were inferred from the DNA. The sample includes some 93,000 clones, over 75% of them seen just once.

V gene TRBV5-1 combines with J gene TRBJ2-6, with 10 positions matching TRBD1. Sequenced: PBMCs. This TCR came from a man in his forties or fifties in good health and CMV-seronegative. In DNA form, the CDR3 reads TGCGCCAGCAGCGGGGACAGGGGATCGGGGGCCAACGTCCTGACTTTC. This translates into CASSGDRGSGANVLTF.